A selection of T cell receptor beta chains follows, all from one sample in a study of T cells in Graves' hyperthyroidism and ophthalmopathy. Each CDR3 protein gets one entry after TCRdb re-called the multiplex PCR reads with MiXCR. The sample has hundreds of thousands of distinct CDR3 sequences, just under 20% seen once. Input material: blood. These receptors were collected from a man aged 35 to 55 with Graves' ophthalmopathy. Each CDR3 is given with its conserved first and last residue. The D gene is left open where the match is weak. The listing skips clone size in some rows; elsewhere it reads once, few, many or a size class.

>-|TRBJ2-7|many|TRBV6-5
CASSLAPQGAPFYEQYF
TGTGCCAGCAGCCTGGCCCCTCAGGGTGCTCCCTTCTACGAGCAGTACTTC
>-|TRBJ2-3|few|TRBV6-2/TRBV6-3
CASRAGLTQYF
TGTGCCAGCAGGGCGGGACTGACGCAGTATTTT
>-|TRBJ2-7|-|TRBV6-1
CASSLGGGYLRSEQYF
TGTGCCAGCAGTCTAGGAGGGGGGTACCTTCGGTCCGAGCAGTACTTC
>TRBD1|TRBJ1-1|-|TRBV7-9
CASSVSTGVNTEAFF
TGTGCCAGCAGCGTCTCTACAGGGGTCAACACTGAAGCTTTCTTT
>-|TRBJ1-3|-|TRBV14
CASSQLQEHSGNTIYF
TGTGCCAGCAGCCAACTACAGGAACACTCTGGAAACACCATATATTTT
>TRBD2|TRBJ2-2|-|TRBV9
CASSLRSSGGSEGELFF
TGTGCCAGCAGCCTCCGGAGTAGCGGGGGATCGGAGGGGGAGCTGTTTTTT
>-|TRBJ1-1|-|TRBV30
CAWTPTGVNTEAFF
TGTGCCTGGACACCGACAGGAGTGAACACTGAAGCTTTCTTT
>-|TRBJ2-1|many|TRBV28
CASSLEGGPRLDEQFF
TGTGCCAGCAGTTTAGAGGGCGGACCGAGGTTGGATGAGCAGTTCTTC
>-|TRBJ1-1|many|TRBV30
CAWSGGGTAFF
TGTGCCTGGAGCGGGGGCGGCACAGCTTTCTTT
>-|TRBJ2-7|few|TRBV12-3/TRBV12-4
CASSFGLIGESYEQYF
TGTGCCAGCAGTTTCGGACTCATAGGGGAATCCTACGAGCAGTACTTC
>TRBD2|TRBJ2-7|many|TRBV29-1
CSVERTSGRDYEQYF
TGCAGCGTTGAAAGGACTAGCGGGAGGGACTACGAGCAGTACTTC
>TRBD1|TRBJ1-2|-|TRBV4-1
CASSQVGQGKDGYTF
TGCGCCAGCAGCCAAGTGGGACAGGGGAAGGATGGCTACACCTTC
>-|TRBJ2-1|-|TRBV4-2
CASSIRANNEQFF
TGTGCCAGCAGCATCAGGGCAAACAATGAGCAGTTCTTC
>TRBD2|TRBJ2-7|many|TRBV6-5
CASSYGREVLSYEQYF
TGTGCCAGCAGTTATGGGCGGGAGGTCCTCTCCTACGAGCAGTACTTC
>-|TRBJ1-2|many|TRBV28
CASSPRLWARGYTF
TGTGCCAGCAGTCCCCGTCTCTGGGCTCGGGGCTACACCTTC
>-|TRBJ2-4|few|TRBV11-2
CASSPQKGLAKNIQYF
TGTGCCAGCAGCCCTCAAAAGGGGCTAGCCAAAAACATTCAGTACTTC
>-|TRBJ2-7|many|TRBV3-2
CASSQLAGGHYEQYF
TGTGCCAGCAGCCAGCTAGCGGGGGGACACTACGAGCAGTACTTC
>-|TRBJ2-6|-|TRBV7-3
CASSLTAKGSGANVLTF
TGTGCCAGCAGCTTAACTGCTAAGGGCTCTGGGGCCAACGTCCTGACTTTC
>TRBD2|TRBJ2-2|few|TRBV2
CASTSLGLAGGNAGELFF
TGTGCCAGCACCTCTTTGGGACTAGCGGGGGGCAACGCCGGGGAGCTGTTTTTT
>-|TRBJ1-5|many|TRBV12-3/TRBV12-4
CASSPDAYNQPQHF
TGTGCCAGCAGTCCCGACGCGTACAATCAGCCCCAGCATTTT
>-|TRBJ1-3|few|TRBV20-1
CSASLGGPGNTIYF
TGCAGTGCTAGTCTGGGGGGGCCTGGAAACACCATATATTTT
>TRBD2|TRBJ2-5|-|TRBV9
CASSAKPGLAGRETQYF
TGTGCCAGCAGCGCCAAGCCGGGACTAGCGGGGCGAGAGACCCAGTACTTC
>TRBD1|TRBJ2-7|-|TRBV6-2/TRBV6-3
CASSSHSAQGGYEQYF
TGTGCCAGCAGTTCCCACTCTGCACAGGGGGGTTACGAGCAGTACTTC
>-|TRBJ1-2|-|TRBV6-1
CASSTSPSWEGYTF
TGTGCCAGCAGTACAAGTCCCTCCTGGGAAGGCTACACCTTC
>-|TRBJ1-5|few|TRBV30
CAWSEWDLGLQPQHF
TGTGCCTGGAGTGAGTGGGACCTCGGTCTTCAGCCCCAGCATTTT
>TRBD2|TRBJ2-3|-|TRBV7-3
CASSLRGPSGIPDTQYF
TGTGCCAGCAGCTTAAGGGGGCCTAGCGGGATCCCAGATACGCAGTATTTT
>-|TRBJ1-6|-|TRBV5-1
CASRLGAGRTVSPLHF
TGCGCCAGCAGATTGGGTGCGGGACGGACTGTCTCACCCCTCCACTTT
>-|TRBJ1-3|-|TRBV6-1
CASTGFLGGNTIYF
TGTGCCAGCACAGGCTTCCTGGGCGGAAACACCATATATTTT
>TRBD2|TRBJ2-1|-|TRBV18
CASSPPGLAGGRLGNEQFF
TGTGCCAGCTCACCACCCGGACTAGCGGGGGGGCGCCTTGGGAATGAGCAGTTCTTC
>-|TRBJ2-2|-|TRBV6-1
CASTGLRFGELFF
TGTGCCAGCACCGGTCTCCGTTTCGGGGAGCTGTTTTTT
>TRBD1|TRBJ1-5|-|TRBV27
CASSPTIQGAQPQHF
TGTGCCAGCAGTCCGACAATACAGGGGGCCCAGCCCCAGCATTTT
>-|TRBJ1-1|few|TRBV20-1
CSATDLGAEAFF
TGCAGTGCCACGGACCTCGGCGCTGAAGCTTTCTTT
>-|TRBJ1-6|many|TRBV18
CASSPTTVGRTSPLHF
TGTGCCAGCTCACCAACGACAGTGGGGCGAACTTCACCCCTCCACTTT
>TRBD2|TRBJ2-5|few|TRBV7-2
CASSLGTGGQETQYF
TGTGCCAGCAGCTTAGGAACGGGGGGTCAAGAGACCCAGTACTTC
>-|TRBJ2-5|few|TRBV24-1
CATSEPGTYQETQYF
TGTGCCACCAGTGAGCCCGGGACATACCAAGAGACCCAGTACTTC
>-|TRBJ1-5|-|TRBV20-1
CSALQGYQAQHF
TGCAGTGCTTTACAGGGTTATCAGGCCCAGCATTTT
>TRBD1|TRBJ1-1|many|TRBV6-2/TRBV6-3
CASSLNRGEAFF
TGTGCCAGCAGTTTGAACAGGGGGGAAGCTTTCTTT
>-|TRBJ2-1|many|TRBV20-1
CSARRVAAYNEQFF
TGCAGTGCTAGGAGAGTAGCGGCCTACAATGAGCAGTTCTTC
>-|TRBJ1-1|-|TRBV20-1
CSATPNTEAFF
TGCAGTGCTACACCGAACACTGAAGCTTTCTTT